This T cell receptor beta chain was sequenced for a study of T cell responses to AZD1222 COVID-19 vaccine. Study-level background: Second doses were pooled across both intervals (about 4 or about 12 weeks). Study-level findings and limits: Donors were mostly white British, more females; clonal diversity possibly underestimated. Baseline seropositivity occurred in only six AZD1222 recipients. Vaccine-associated CD4 TCRs ranged over spike, dominating at 160-218 and 743-854.

This clone was seen just once. The antigen is not known. The CDR3 length is 22 residues. Germline-derived CDR1 and CDR2 are GTSNPN and SVGIG (reference sequence). Losses at the gene ends were 5 bases for V and 0 bases for J; bases not matched to a gene: 21. The table came from immunoSEQ multiplex PCR; TCRdb's copy has only in-frame clones and leaves some out. The table has fewer than 200,000 clones, around 94% seen once; the top ten hold roughly 2.5%. Sequencing used peripheral blood, obtained on day 0 of AZD1222 vaccination. This clonotype originated in an adult in good health. The rearrangement links TRBV30 to TRBJ1-6, with 11 bases lining up with TRBD1. The CDR3 sequence: CAWPPLKRLGQGASSYNSPLHF. The CDR3 DNA reads as TGTGCCTGGCCACCCCTCAAGAGATTAGGACAGGGGGCCAGCTCCTATAATTCACCCCTCCACTTT.